This is a list of T cell receptor beta chains from one sample in a study of T cell repertoires in cytomegalovirus infection. TCRdb used MiXCR to reprocess the reads, holding one entry per CDR3 protein. The sample shows approximately 500,000 distinct CDR3 sequences, approximately 15% of them seen only once. Sequencing used CD8+ T cells from PBMCs. These TCRs come from a human donor in good health (CMV status not recorded). Some clones in this sample may be carry-over from other donors' samples. The CDR3 runs from the conserved cysteine through the conserved F or W. A D gene is named only where the DNA matches it firmly. Clone size is shown for a subset of rows, as once, few, many or a class of expanded clone.

V gene: TRBV6-1
D gene: TRBD1
J gene: TRBJ2-5
clone size: many
CDR3 protein: CASSLQGGKTQYF
CDR3 DNA: TGTGCCAGCAGCTTACAGGGGGGAAAGACCCAGTACTTC

V gene: TRBV7-6
D gene: TRBD2
J gene: TRBJ2-1
clone size: many
CDR3 protein: CASSPSGGGSNEQFF
CDR3 DNA: TGTGCCAGCAGCCCATCGGGAGGGGGGTCCAATGAGCAGTTCTTC

V gene: TRBV7-9
D gene: .
J gene: TRBJ1-2
clone size: many
CDR3 protein: CASSSRMDRTF
CDR3 DNA: TGTGCCAGCAGCTCTCGCATGGACAGAACCTTC

V gene: TRBV7-2
D gene: TRBD2
J gene: TRBJ2-5
clone size: .
CDR3 protein: CARSLVLSGGNQETQYF
CDR3 DNA: TGTGCCAGAAGCTTAGTCCTATCGGGGGGGAACCAAGAGACCCAGTACTTC

V gene: TRBV2
D gene: TRBD2
J gene: TRBJ2-3
clone size: .
CDR3 protein: CARLGLAGDGSGTDTQYF
CDR3 DNA: TGTGCCAGGTTAGGACTAGCGGGAGATGGAAGCGGCACAGATACGCAGTATTTT

V gene: TRBV27
D gene: .
J gene: TRBJ1-2
clone size: once
CDR3 protein: CASSLRGELYGYNF
CDR3 DNA: TGTGCCAGCAGTTTACGGGGCGAGCTTTATGGCTACAACTTC

V gene: TRBV6-5
D gene: TRBD1
J gene: TRBJ1-4
clone size: .
CDR3 protein: CASSLGQGISRSNEKLFF
CDR3 DNA: TGTGCCAGCAGCCTGGGACAGGGCATAAGTAGGTCTAATGAAAAACTGTTTTTT

V gene: TRBV12-3/TRBV12-4
D gene: TRBD1
J gene: TRBJ2-2
clone size: many
CDR3 protein: CASSTGGNTGELFF
CDR3 DNA: TGTGCCAGCAGTACAGGGGGGAACACCGGGGAGCTGTTTTTT

V gene: TRBV5-6
D gene: TRBD1
J gene: TRBJ2-1
clone size: .
CDR3 protein: CASSPSTGSNEQFF
CDR3 DNA: TGTGCCAGCAGCCCCTCGACAGGGTCAAATGAGCAGTTCTTC

V gene: TRBV20-1
D gene: TRBD2
J gene: TRBJ2-1
clone size: few
CDR3 protein: CSAWGPGLADNEQFF
CDR3 DNA: TGCAGTGCCTGGGGCCCCGGACTAGCGGACAATGAGCAGTTCTTC